This T cell receptor beta chain was documented in a study of cytomegalovirus exposure and HLA in healthy donors. In nominal health when sampled, donors likely had unrecorded immune exposures nonetheless. The PCR used 60 Vbeta and 13 Jbeta primers. Generated by immunoSEQ multiplex PCR, the TCRdb table keeps only in-frame clones and is missing some. Here the sample spans about 160,000 clones, 65% to 80% being singletons. Comment on this clone: The target antigen is unknown.

The CDR3 is made up of 16 amino acids. V lost 0 bases, J lost 6 bases, and 15 bases lay in between. CDR1 and CDR2 from the germline V gene are MRHNA and SNTAGT. Study-level results: A later analysis linked a missense variant in DCLRE1C to the trimming of TCR beta V and J genes.

Sequenced material: PBMCs. The TCR originated in a man aged 35-49 years in good health and CMV-seronegative. The J gene is TRBJ2-1, the V gene TRBV6-4; tentatively, D is TRBD2 (6 bases). The chain's CDR3 is CASSDSYRRGLNEQFF. The CDR3 nucleotides are TGTGCCAGCAGTGACTCCTATCGGAGGGGACTCAATGAGCAGTTCTTC.